These T cell receptor beta chains were read from a single sample in a study of cytomegalovirus exposure and HLA in healthy donors. Here immunoSEQ multiplex PCR was the method, and the copy in TCRdb shows in-frame clones only, minus some. Of some 130,000 clones in the sample, 75% to 80% were seen once. Sequenced sample: PBMCs. The receptors originated from a man aged 30 to 45 in good health and CMV-seronegative. The CDR3 runs from the conserved cysteine through the conserved F or W. Fields, in order: CDR3 protein, CDR3 length, V gene, D gene. The D gene is left open where the match is weak.

CDR3aa: CASGNRATNEKLFF; len: 14; v_gene: TRBV27; d_gene: NA
CDR3aa: CAISGQGGLAGVLADTQYF; len: 19; v_gene: TRBV10-3; d_gene: TRBD2
CDR3aa: CASSVTGNYGYTF; len: 13; v_gene: TRBV11-1; d_gene: NA
CDR3aa: CASSYSGGDQQYF; len: 13; v_gene: TRBV6-6; d_gene: NA
CDR3aa: CASSPRGQGTDTQYF; len: 15; v_gene: TRBV7-9; d_gene: TRBD1
CDR3aa: CASILGQGDYEQYF; len: 14; v_gene: TRBV6-1; d_gene: TRBD1
CDR3aa: CASRGQGDSSGANVLTF; len: 17; v_gene: TRBV27; d_gene: TRBD1
CDR3aa: CASSQGLAGGPGYEQYF; len: 17; v_gene: TRBV9; d_gene: TRBD2
CDR3aa: CASTRQGVDYGYTF; len: 14; v_gene: TRBV6-5; d_gene: TRBD1
CDR3aa: CASSPRGGNIQYF; len: 13; v_gene: TRBV5-4; d_gene: NA
CDR3aa: CASSQILAGETQYF; len: 14; v_gene: TRBV7-9; d_gene: TRBD2
CDR3aa: CASRPGLASGELFF; len: 14; v_gene: TRBV6-5; d_gene: TRBD2
CDR3aa: CAWSVRRGNTIYF; len: 13; v_gene: TRBV30; d_gene: NA
CDR3aa: CASSQDSGSYYEQYF; len: 15; v_gene: TRBV4-2; d_gene: TRBD2
CDR3aa: CATSYTDRLFAYEQYF; len: 16; v_gene: TRBV28; d_gene: NA
CDR3aa: CASSPSGRGHEQYF; len: 14; v_gene: TRBV18; d_gene: TRBD2